This T cell receptor beta chain was captured by sequencing in a study of CD8 T cells in Susac syndrome. Per the germline V gene, CDR1 is LGHNA and CDR2 is YSLEER. The CDR3 spans 16 residues. V dropped 0 bases and J dropped 2 bases, with 13 bases sitting between them. Sequencing of TCR beta drew on CD8+ and CD4+ T cells from blood. With random hexamers, reverse transcription was performed on about 0.5 to 1 ug of RNA. TCRdb redid the calling of the immunoSEQ multiplex PCR reads with MiXCR, one entry per CDR3 protein. Here the sample spans around 80,000 distinct CDR3 sequences, over 85% being singletons.

The sample comprised CD8+ T cells from PBMCs. This chain uses TRBV4-3 with TRBJ1-1, with D possibly TRBD1 on 6 matching bases. The clonotype comes from a human donor with Susac syndrome. CDR3 protein: CASSQDRQGINTEAFF. The CDR3 bases are TGCGCCAGCAGCCAAGATCGCCAGGGGATAAACACTGAAGCTTTCTTT.